This T cell receptor (beta chain) is drawn from a study of blood T cell repertoires in COVID-19. Study-level background: Acute and convalescent COVID-19 specimens originated in the United States, Italy and Spain. Sources were T cells, B-cell-depleted T cells, or PBMCs; the material itself was cDNA or gDNA.

Original data processing: The authors estimated nucleated cell counts from reference gene primer amplification. TCRdb keeps only in-frame clones here, not all; method: immunoSEQ multiplex PCR. V and J calls and clone size are copied from that table; D and trimming were computed from the DNA. The sample contains about 290,000 clones, about 85% of which appear only once. The CDR3 covers 14 residues. Germline lookup yields CDR1 ENHRY and CDR2 SYGVKD. Trimming cost V 0 bases and J 0 bases, with 5 bases left between them. V and J are TRBV10-3 and TRBJ1-1, with D uncertain. The clonotype was recovered from a woman aged 50 to 60 with active or convalescent COVID-19. Sequencing input: peripheral blood. CDR3 sequence (DNA): TGTGCCATCAGTGAGTCGAGGATGAACACTGAAGCTTTCTTT. Translation: CAISESRMNTEAFF.